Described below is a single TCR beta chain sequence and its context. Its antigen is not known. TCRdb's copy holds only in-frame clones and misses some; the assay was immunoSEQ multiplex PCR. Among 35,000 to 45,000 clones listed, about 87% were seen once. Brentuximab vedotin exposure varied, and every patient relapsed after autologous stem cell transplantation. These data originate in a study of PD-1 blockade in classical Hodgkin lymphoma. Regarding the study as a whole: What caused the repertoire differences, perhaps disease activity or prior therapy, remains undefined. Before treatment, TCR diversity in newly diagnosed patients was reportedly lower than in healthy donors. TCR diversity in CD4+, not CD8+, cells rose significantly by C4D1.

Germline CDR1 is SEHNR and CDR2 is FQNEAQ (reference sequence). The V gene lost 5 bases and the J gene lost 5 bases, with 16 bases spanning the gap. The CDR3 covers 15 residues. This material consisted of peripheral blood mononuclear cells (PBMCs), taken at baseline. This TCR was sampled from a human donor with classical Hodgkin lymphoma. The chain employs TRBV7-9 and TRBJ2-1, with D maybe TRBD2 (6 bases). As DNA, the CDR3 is TGTGCCAGCAGCGTCTGGCGGGATTTGGACAATGAGCAGTTCTTC. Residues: CASSVWRDLDNEQFF.